The T cell receptor beta chain described here comes from a study of shared T cell receptors in the human thymus. CDR1 MNHEY and CDR2 SVGAGI come from the germline V gene. This CDR3 has 13 amino acids. J gave up 3 bases and V 6 bases, and 4 bases lay outside the gene matches. Clones were sequenced by immunoSEQ multiplex PCR, and TCRdb holds only the in-frame ones, with some missing. The sample includes about 710,000 clones, around 87% of them seen just once. These records were also assigned to another study, of human thymus T cells. That source reports: Healthy Finnish infants undergoing corrective surgery for congenital heart defects provided the donor material. Thymic tissue was derived from resections collected during corrective heart surgery. Across thymic and blood repertoires, the usage of V and J genes appeared to be biased. Thymic repertoires of unrelated individuals were reported in related research to overlap highly.

The TCR sequence derives from a boy under two years old with a congenital heart defect. The chain couples TRBV6-5 to TRBJ1-1; 7 bases fit TRBD1. The sample taken for sequencing was thymocytes. The chain's CDR3 is CASRPQGYTEAFF. The CDR3, as DNA: TGTGCCAGCAGACCACAGGGGTACACTGAAGCTTTCTTT.